This record looks at one TCR beta chain sequence and its context. TCRdb's copy holds only in-frame clones and misses some; the assay was immunoSEQ multiplex PCR. The table has tens of thousands of clones, 32% seen once. Germline V CDR1 and CDR2: SQVTM, ANQGSEA. The CDR3 runs to 13 residues. The germline V and J ends were trimmed by 6 bases and 0 bases, with 11 bases remaining between them. Treatment in this sample: randomized to nivolumab then ipilimumab (arm A) or the reverse (arm B). The data were obtained in a study of sequential checkpoint blockade in melanoma. This TCR came from a human donor with melanoma. This rearrangement joins TRBV29-1 to TRBJ2-5; D possibly corresponds to TRBD2 (6 bases). Sequenced here: tumor tissue (inferred from file names), sampled from a patient given nivolumab and ipilimumab in sequence. In nucleotides, the CDR3 is TGCAGCGTCCTCCGGGACTACCAAGAGACCCAGTACTTC. Its translation: CSVLRDYQETQYF. Looking up the rest from reference TRBV29-1 and TRBJ2-5 gives the full variable domain: SAVISQKPSRDICQRGTSLTIQCQVDSQVTMMFWYRQQPGQSLTLIATANQGSEATYESGFVIDKFPISRPNLTFSTLTVSNMSPEDSSIYLCSVLRDYQETQYFGPGTRLLVL.